These 22 T cell receptor beta chains share one sample of origin, sequenced in a study of OX40 agonist ivuxolimab in advanced cancers. Libraries were constructed by the immunoSEQ multiplex PCR assay. This immuneACCESS table, as held by TCRdb, lists in-frame sequences with V and J called but not all clones. Of the missing ones, under half trace to an unresolved V gene in checked studies; the others have no known cause. Here the sample has roughly 41,000 clones; about 78% occur a single time. The top ten clonotypes cover 20% to 25% of the sample. The sequences come from CD4+ or CD8+ T cells sorted from blood, collected in a trial of the OX40 agonist ivuxolimab. The receptors were sampled from an adult with an advanced solid tumor such as melanoma, head and neck, liver or kidney cancer.

The rearrangement uses TRBV7-6 and TRBJ2-1; 10 nucleotides line up with TRBD2. The germline V gene has CDR1 SGHVS and CDR2 FNYEAQ. V was clipped by 4 bases and J by 6 bases; unmatched bases: 9. The CDR3 has 16 amino acids. The CDR3 spells CASSSRPGLASNEQFF. The DNA for the CDR3 is TGTGCCAGCAGCTCTAGACCGGGACTAGCGTCCAATGAGCAGTTCTTC.

This chain connects TRBV6-5 to TRBJ2-7; maybe TRBD2 (7 bases). The CDR3 spans 14 residues. Germline V gene sequence: CDR1 MNHEY, CDR2 SVGAGI. V was cut by 2 bases and J by 4 bases, with 12 bases left in between. The CDR3 DNA reads TGTGCCAGCAGTTACCGGCGGGGGCCGTACGAGCAGTACTTC. Its translation: CASSYRRGPYEQYF.

The chain couples TRBV18 to TRBJ2-7, with TRBD1 matching over 9 bases. The trim removed 0 bases at V and 5 bases at J, leaving 5 bases unmatched. The V gene's germline CDR1 is KGHSH and CDR2 LQKENI. The CDR3 has 15 amino acids. This CDR3 reads CASSPPGQGYHEQYF. The CDR3 DNA sequence: TGTGCCAGCTCACCACCGGGACAGGGATATCACGAGCAGTACTTC.

V is TRBV5-1 and J is TRBJ2-7; 11 positions agree with TRBD2. Germline V lookup: CDR1 SGHRS, CDR2 YFSETQ. V was clipped by 5 bases and J by 0 bases; unmatched bases: 4. The CDR3 runs 15 residues. The chain's CDR3 is CASSSLAGDSYEQYF. CDR3 bases: TGCGCCAGCAGTTCACTAGCGGGAGACTCCTACGAGCAGTACTTC.

This rearrangement joins TRBV7-2 to TRBJ1-4; D is perhaps TRBD1 (6 bases). CDR1 and CDR2 from the germline V gene are SGHTA and FQGNSA. Trimming removed 7 bases from V and 5 bases from J, with 14 bases in between. This CDR3 has 14 amino acids. The CDR3 sequence is CASTQGRENEKLFF. The CDR3 DNA is TGTGCCAGCACTCAGGGGCGAGAAAATGAAAAACTGTTTTTT.

V is TRBV5-3 and J is TRBJ2-1; D remains ambiguous. TRBV5-3 counts as an open reading frame of uncertain function. CDR3 size: 15 residues. V was cut by 5 bases and J by 0 bases, with 12 bases left in between. The DNA of the CDR3 is TGTGCCAGAAGTTGCCGCAGGAGCTCCTACAATGAGCAGTTCTTC. It codes for CARSCRRSSYNEQFF.

The chain joins TRBV30 to TRBJ2-4, with 7 positions matching TRBD1. The CDR3 contains 15 residues. J gave up 1 base and V 4 bases, and 7 bases lay outside the gene matches. The V gene's germline CDR1 is GTSNPN and CDR2 SVGIG (reference sequence). As DNA, the CDR3 is TGTGCCTGGATGGATCAGGGGGTGGCCAAAAACATTCAGTACTTC. It codes for CAWMDQGVAKNIQYF.

The chain joins TRBV13 to TRBJ2-3; D is ambiguous. The CDR3 is 14 residues long. Germline V gene sequence: CDR1 PRHDT, CDR2 FYEKMQ (reference sequence). Trimming took off 3 bases at V and 6 bases at J, with 13 bases between the two ends. As DNA, the CDR3 is TGTGCCAGCAGCTTCGTCCTCTCACTGGATACGCAGTATTTT. Residues: CASSFVLSLDTQYF.

The V gene is TRBV19, the J gene TRBJ1-5; TRBD1 agrees at 9 bases. The V gene end was trimmed by 6 bases and the J gene end by 2 bases; junction bases not matched to a gene: 8. This CDR3 has 16 residues. Germline assignment: CDR1 LNHDA and CDR2 SQIVND (reference sequence). The CDR3 region has the DNA TGTGCCAGTAGGACTACAGGGGGCAATGGCAATCAGCCCCAGCATTTT. Protein product: CASRTTGGNGNQPQHF.

This chain links TRBV18 with TRBJ1-2, with D hard to call. The CDR3 has 13 residues. The V gene lost 1 base and the J gene lost 1 base, with 4 bases spanning the gap. Germline values: CDR1 KGHSH, CDR2 LQKENI. The CDR3 is CASSPQLNYGYTF. CDR3 bases: TGTGCCAGCTCACCACAACTTAACTATGGCTACACCTTC.

V usage is TRBV28 and J usage is TRBJ2-3; 8 bases map to TRBD2. The CDR3 extends over 16 amino acids. Per germline, CDR1 MDHEN and CDR2 SYDVKM. The ends lost 6 bases at V and 6 bases at J; junction bases unmatched: 14. The CDR3 region is CASRPPGLVVSDTQYF. CDR3 nucleotides: TGTGCCAGCAGACCCCCGGGACTAGTTGTGTCGGATACGCAGTATTTT.

This chain uses TRBV7-6 with TRBJ2-6, with 10 positions matching TRBD1. CDR1 is SGHVS, CDR2 FNYEAQ, per germline. J gave up 0 bases and V 5 bases, and 7 bases lay outside the gene matches. CDR3 size: 18 residues. CDR3 sequence (DNA): TGTGCCAGCAGCGGCCGAGGGACAGGGGCCTCTGGGGCCAACGTCCTGACTTTC. This sequence encodes CASSGRGTGASGANVLTF.

This clone was counted only a few times. The CDR3 DNA is TGTGCCAGCAGCTTCCGGACGGGACAAGGCGAAGCTGAAGCTTTCTTT. It encodes CASSFRTGQGEAEAFF. This chain uses TRBV7-3 with TRBJ1-1, with a weak D call TRBD1 (6 bases). The germline V and J ends were trimmed by 3 bases and 6 bases, with 20 bases remaining between them. Germline CDR1 reads SGHTA; CDR2 reads FQGTGA. CDR3 length: 16 amino acids.

This clone was counted a few times. The chain links TRBV4-3 to TRBJ2-2; 10 bases line up with TRBD2. Germline V gene data show CDR1 as LGHNA and CDR2 as YSLEER. CDR3 length equals 16 residues. After removal of 1 base from V and 4 bases from J, the junction contained 3 bases not matched to a gene. The CDR3 sequence is CASSQVIAGGTGELFF. The CDR3 region has the DNA TGCGCCAGCAGCCAAGTGATAGCGGGAGGCACCGGGGAGCTGTTTTTT.

The chain employs TRBV16 and TRBJ1-6; D remains unclear. V lost 1 base and J 5 bases, leaving 9 bases between the germline ends. This CDR3 spans 15 amino acids. Looked up from germline, CDR1 is KGHSY and CDR2 is FQNENV. In DNA form, the CDR3 reads TGTGCCAGCAGCCAATATACGGGAAATAATTCACCCCTCCACTTT. The encoded protein is CASSQYTGNNSPLHF.

This clone was detected only a few times. The V call is TRBV7-8, the J call TRBJ2-1; weak D call: TRBD1 (6 bases). Germline CDR1 SGHVS, CDR2 FQNEAQ. Trimming took off 10 bases at V and 7 bases at J, with 20 bases between the two ends. The CDR3 covers 14 residues. CDR3 sequence reads: CATVQTGIVNEQFF. As DNA, the CDR3 is TGTGCCACCGTGCAAACAGGGATAGTGAATGAGCAGTTCTTC.

The V and J genes are TRBV2 and TRBJ2-5; perhaps D is TRBD1 or TRBD2 (5 bases each). The CDR3 covers 15 residues. Germline CDR1 SNHLY, CDR2 FYNNEI. V gave up 6 bases and J gave up 5 bases, with 19 bases separating them. The CDR3 coding sequence is TGTGCCAGCAGATCGCGAGCAGGGACGGTGGAGACCCAGTACTTC. Amino acids: CASRSRAGTVETQYF. The whole variable domain, remainder taken from reference TRBV2 and TRBJ2-5, is EPEVTQTPSHQVTQMGQEVILRCVPISNHLYFYWYRQILGQKVEFLVSFYNNEISEKSEIFDDQFSVERPDGSNFTLKIRSTKLEDSAMYFCASRSRAGTVETQYFGPGTRLLVL.

The chain recombines TRBV5-6 with TRBJ1-2; D unclear. The CDR3 covers 14 residues. V was cut by 4 bases and J by 4 bases, with 14 bases left in between. Germline loops: CDR1 SGHDT, CDR2 YYEEEE. The CDR3 sequence: CASSPSGGFYGYTF. CDR3 DNA sequence: TGTGCCAGCAGCCCTTCGGGAGGATTCTATGGCTACACCTTC.

This chain links TRBV21-1 with TRBJ1-5; the listed D gene, TRBD1, was not tested against the DNA. TRBV21-1 is classified as a pseudogene. The CDR3 is made up of 14 amino acids. CDR3 nucleotide sequence: TGTGCCAGCAACCGGACAGGGACCAATCAGCCCCAGCATTTT. It encodes CASNRTGTNQPQHF.

This clone was counted once. The chain is built from TRBV7-8 and TRBJ2-5, with 12 positions matching TRBD2. CDR1 and CDR2 from the germline V gene are SGHVS and FQNEAQ. This CDR3 is 16 amino acids long. V was pared by 5 bases and J by 2 bases, with 6 bases of the junction left unmatched. CDR3 bases: TGTGCCAGCAGCATCACTAGCGGGGGGCTACAAGAGACCCAGTACTTC. It specifies CASSITSGGLQETQYF.

This chain links TRBV6-1 with TRBJ2-3; 9 bases are shared with TRBD1. Trimming cost V 4 bases and J 5 bases; bases outside gene matches: 1. This CDR3 region has 13 residues. Germline CDR1 and CDR2: MNHNS and SASEGT. The CDR3 spells CASSGQGGDTQYF. In DNA form, the CDR3 reads TGTGCCAGCAGTGGACAGGGGGGAGATACGCAGTATTTT.

The chain couples TRBV7-2 to TRBJ2-3, with D hard to call. This CDR3 spans 12 amino acids. Trimming shortened V by 1 base and J by 1 base, and 0 bases separated the two germline ends. The V gene's germline CDR1 is SGHTA and CDR2 FQGNSA. The CDR3 sequence is CASSLGTDTQYF. In nucleotides, the CDR3 is TGTGCCAGCAGCTTAGGCACAGATACGCAGTATTTT.